The 20 T cell receptor beta chains below were found in one sample sequenced in a study of post-analysis software for immune sequencing data. Findings of the study overall: Relative to controls, patients had about five TRBV segments at higher frequency, with TRBV5-6, TRBV5-1 and TRBV20-1 among these.

The antigens these receptors bind are not known. Presence of unique molecular identifiers characterized the TCR beta cDNA libraries. From the PCR reads, TCRdb called clonotypes with MiXCR, one entry per CDR3 protein. The sample holds fewer than 900,000 distinct CDR3 sequences, 40% to 55% seen once. The sample was blood. These receptors originate from a girl aged 10 to 17 with multiple sclerosis.

In regard to this clonotype: It may be a read error: a sequence one base away is much more abundant. The chain carries TRBV20-1 and TRBJ2-7, with a tentative D call TRBD2 (5 bases). The germline gives CDR1 DFQATT, CDR2 SNEGSKA (reference sequence). The CDR3 extends over 13 amino acids. Trimming removed 5 bases at V and 6 bases at J, with 17 bases between. The CDR3 loop is CSAGVLTGSEQYF. In DNA, the CDR3 is TGCAGTGCTGGAGTACTAACGGGGTCCGAGCAGTACTTC.

The chain is built from TRBV3-1 and TRBJ2-7, with TRBD2 matching 7 bases. The germline gives CDR1 LGHDT, CDR2 YNNKEL (reference sequence). This CDR3 spans 16 amino acids. V lost 4 bases, J lost 2 bases, and 11 bases stayed unmatched. The CDR3 DNA sequence: TGTGCCAGCAGCCCCTTGGGAGGGATCCCCACCTACGAGCAGTACTTC. It specifies CASSPLGGIPTYEQYF.

The chain employs TRBV4-1 and TRBJ2-1, with 9 bases that match TRBD2. The CDR3 contains 16 residues. The V gene end was trimmed by 3 bases and the J gene end by 6 bases; junction bases not matched to a gene: 9. From germline, CDR1 is MGHRA and CDR2 YSYEKL. The CDR3 is CASSQEGTSRGNEQFF. In DNA, the CDR3 is TGCGCCAGCAGCCAGGAAGGGACTAGCAGAGGCAATGAGCAGTTCTTC.

In its sample, this clonotype was seen once. This chain uses TRBV6-2 or TRBV6-3 with TRBJ2-5; 8 nucleotides align to TRBD2. Germline trimming cut 7 bases from V and 2 bases from J; bases unmatched to any gene: 12. Germline V gives CDR1 MNHEY, CDR2 SVGEGT. This CDR3 region has 16 residues. The CDR3 DNA follows: TGTGCCAGCAAAGAAGGTGGACTAGCAGGACAAGAGACCCAGTACTTC. Translation: CASKEGGLAGQETQYF.

Only one count was recorded for this clonotype. The chain has TRBV6-2 or TRBV6-3 and TRBJ1-1; D is perhaps TRBD1 (5 bases). Germline V gene data show CDR1 as MNHEY and CDR2 as SVGEGT. Trimming removed 2 bases at V and 4 bases at J, with 11 bases between. This CDR3 contains 14 residues. DNA for the CDR3: TGTGCCAGCAGTTACACCGGGACCTGCACTGAAGCTTTCTTT. This sequence encodes CASSYTGTCTEAFF.

The chain combines TRBV20-1 with TRBJ2-3; 13 nucleotides align to TRBD2. Trimming cost V 4 bases and J 6 bases; bases outside gene matches: 7. The CDR3 is 15 residues long. Per the germline V gene, CDR1 is DFQATT and CDR2 is SNEGSKA (reference sequence). The CDR3 is CSANGLAGEGDTQYF. The CDR3 DNA follows: TGCAGTGCTAACGGACTAGCGGGAGAGGGTGATACGCAGTATTTT.

The CDR3 sequence is CASSPLTATNEKLFF. The CDR3 bases are TGTGCCAGCAGCCCCCTGACAGCAACTAATGAAAAACTGTTTTTT. The chain couples TRBV3-1 to TRBJ1-4; TRBD1 might be the D (5 bases). From germline, CDR1 is LGHDT and CDR2 YNNKEL (reference sequence). Trimming left V 4 bases short and J 0 bases short, with 9 bases between. This CDR3 spans 15 amino acids.

The chain combines TRBV5-1 with TRBJ1-2, with 11 bases lining up with TRBD1. V lost 4 bases to trimming and J lost 8 bases; unmatched junction nucleotides: 4. The CDR3 is made up of 13 amino acids. The germline CDR1 and CDR2 sequences are SGHRS and YFSETQ. CDR3 loop: CASSRTGGDGYTF. Here the CDR3 DNA reads TGCGCCAGCAGCCGGACAGGGGGCGACGGCTACACCTTC. Full variable domain (missing parts from reference TRBV5-1 and TRBJ1-2): KAGVTQTPRYLIKTRGQQVTLSCSPISGHRSVSWYQQTPGQGLQFLFEYFSETQRNKGNFPGRFSGRQFSNSRSEMNVSTLELGDSALYLCASSRTGGDGYTFGSGTRLTVV.

This chain connects TRBV24-1 to TRBJ2-2; D not certain. V was pared by 5 bases and J by 0 bases, with 9 bases between. From germline, CDR1 is KGHDR and CDR2 SFDVKD. The CDR3 runs to 15 residues. CDR3 sequence: CATSAPGANTGELFF. The CDR3, as DNA: TGTGCCACCAGTGCCCCGGGTGCGAACACCGGGGAGCTGTTTTTT.

Concerning this clonotype itself: Germline is not matched at one junction end, which may reflect a read error. J is TRBJ2-3 and V is TRBV5-1; 13 nucleotides line up with TRBD2. Germline-derived CDR1 and CDR2 are SGHRS and YFSETQ. The CDR3 sequence is 13 residues long. The CDR3 bases are TGCGCCAGCGGGACTAGCGGGATGGGAACGCGGTATTTT. It codes for CASGTSGMGTRYF.

This clonotype showed up just a few times. The rearrangement joins TRBV29-1 to TRBJ2-7; 10 bases are shared with TRBD1. The better agreement between TRBJ2-5 and the DNA end casts doubt on the J call. CDR1 is SQVTM, CDR2 ANQGSEA, per germline. This CDR3 is built from 11 residues. The CDR3 bases are TGCAGCATCCGGGACAGGGGGACCCAGTACTTC. Translating it yields CSIRDRGTQYF.

This chain links TRBV2 with TRBJ1-5; possible D gene TRBD1, 6 bases. Trimming took off 7 bases at V and 2 bases at J, with 15 bases between the two ends. The CDR3 extends over 15 amino acids. Germline V gene lookup returns CDR1 SNHLY and CDR2 FYNNEI. CDR3 DNA sequence: TGTGCCAGCAACCCATTGGGGGGCGGCAATCAGCCCCAGCATTTT. Encoded protein: CASNPLGGGNQPQHF.

This chain uses TRBV7-9 with TRBJ2-4; D is perhaps TRBD2 (5 bases). The CDR3 is 16 residues long. In germline, CDR1 is SEHNR, CDR2 FQNEAQ (reference sequence). Trimming took 4 bases from V and 1 from J, leaving 14 bases between them. CDR3 sequence reads: CASSSTASPAKNIQYF. The CDR3, as DNA: TGTGCCAGCAGCTCGACGGCTAGCCCGGCCAAAAACATTCAGTACTTC.

The CDR3 nucleotides read TGTGCCAGCAGGTTTGGAGGCCGCTACGAGCAGTACTTC. Translating it yields CASRFGGRYEQYF. The chain has TRBV12-3 or TRBV12-4 and TRBJ2-7, with D possibly matching TRBD2 (5 bases). V was clipped by 6 bases and J by 3 bases, with 12 bases between them. The CDR3 has 13 residues.

The chain combines TRBV5-1 with TRBJ2-1; D is ambiguous. Deletions cut 0 bases from V and 7 bases from J, with 8 bases between. CDR3 length: 13 amino acids. Germline V gene data show CDR1 as SGHRS and CDR2 as YFSETQ. This CDR3 reads CASSLDYWNEQFF. CDR3 DNA: TGCGCCAGCAGCTTGGATTATTGGAATGAGCAGTTCTTC.

The rearrangement joins TRBV29-1 to TRBJ2-5; 9 nucleotides match TRBD1. From germline, CDR1 is SQVTM and CDR2 ANQGSEA. This CDR3 has 12 amino acids. The junction had 4 bases not matched to a gene; V was cut back by 7 bases and J by 4 bases. CDR3 DNA: TGCAGCGCCCTGGGACAGGGAGAGACCCAGTACTTC. It translates to CSALGQGETQYF.

This clonotype was seen at least ten times. This chain connects TRBV24-1 to TRBJ2-5; D may match TRBD1 or TRBD2 (5 bases each). The germline V and J ends were trimmed by 5 bases and 2 bases, with 14 bases remaining between them. In germline, CDR1 is KGHDR, CDR2 SFDVKD. There are 15 residues in the CDR3. The CDR3 here is CATSVVRGQQETQYF. In DNA, the CDR3 is TGTGCCACCAGTGTGGTCCGGGGCCAGCAAGAGACCCAGTACTTC.

Concerning this clonotype: One end of the junction is discordant with germline, which a read error may explain. The chain has TRBV9 and TRBJ2-5; the match to TRBD2 covers 7 bases. From germline, CDR1 is SGDLS and CDR2 YYNGEE. The CDR3 is made up of 14 amino acids. The CDR3 sequence: CASGVRQGGETQYF. As DNA, the CDR3 is TGTGCCAGCGGCGTCCGTCAGGGAGGGGAGACCCAGTACTTC.

The chain uses TRBV28 and TRBJ2-7, with TRBD1 matching 9 bases. The germline gives CDR1 MDHEN, CDR2 SYDVKM. The CDR3 length is 17 residues. With V trimmed by 4 bases and J by 3 bases, 13 bases remained unmatched. The CDR3, as DNA: TGTGCCAGCAGTTCGACCACAGGGGGCAGACCAGGCTACGAGCAGTACTTC. It yields the protein CASSSTTGGRPGYEQYF.

Turning to this clonotype: The junction departs from germline at one end; a sequencing error may be responsible. V gene TRBV6-6 combines with J gene TRBJ1-2; no clear D. Germline assignment: CDR1 MNHNY and CDR2 SVGAGI (reference sequence). The CDR3 is made up of 14 amino acids. CDR3 region: CASSLTTSNYDYTF. The CDR3 DNA sequence: TGTGCCAGCAGCCTTACGACCTCAAACTATGACTACACCTTC.